This T cell receptor (beta chain) was captured by sequencing in a study of T-cell reconstitution after alpha-beta-depleted transplantation in children. Study-wide results and limits: After transplant, at about two months, alpha-beta T cells were reportedly derived from several hundred expanded graft clones. Recipient T cells and thymic progenitors that survived were the source of the high TCRbeta diversity seen at day 60 in some patients. By one year post-transplant, T-cell counts and diversity largely arose from T cells that were newly produced.

Unique molecular identifiers were incorporated when the TCRbeta library was constructed. Each CDR3 protein gets one entry after TCRdb re-called the PCR reads with MiXCR. The sample shows 400,000 to 550,000 distinct CDR3 sequences, roughly 10% of them seen only once. Germline loops: CDR1 KGHDR, CDR2 SFDVKD. The trim removed 5 bases at V and 0 bases at J, leaving 8 bases unmatched. This CDR3 region has 17 residues. This clonotype came up many times. Its target is unknown. This specimen consisted of PBMCs, obtained before TCRalphabeta/CD19-depleted stem cell transplant. The sequence derives from a child aged 2 to 9 with inherited bone marrow failure, due to receive a stem cell transplant. The chain uses TRBV24-1 and TRBJ1-5, with TRBD1 matching over 8 bases. The CDR3 coding sequence is TGTGCCACCAGTGCCGGGACAGGCCTTTATAGCAATCAGCCCCAGCATTTT. Protein sequence: CATSAGTGLYSNQPQHF.